Shown below are 5 T cell receptor beta chains from a single sample sequenced in a study of vaccination effects on CD4 cells after COVID-19. These TCRs are of unknown antigen specificity. The table came from immunoSEQ multiplex PCR; TCRdb's copy has only in-frame clones and leaves some out. The table lists 20,000 to 25,000 clones, 60% to 80% of them singletons. CD4+ T cells specific for antigen were expanded with viral peptide pools by the ViraFEST assay before sequencing. Culture proceeded for more than nine days, and CD4+ T cells were then isolated. Each participant was given two doses of one vaccine (BNT162b2 or mRNA-1273). The source was CD4+ T cells from PBMCs cultured with SARS-CoV-2 spike peptides, collected after COVID-19 vaccination. These receptors were collected from a human donor who received a COVID-19 vaccine.

The genes are TRBV7-7 and TRBJ1-3; D not certain. There are 16 residues in the CDR3. From germline, CDR1 is SSHAT and CDR2 FNYEAQ (reference sequence). With 4 bases removed from V and 2 bases from J, the gap between germline ends came to 15 bases. CDR3 coding DNA: TGTGCCAGCAGCTCCTCCCCGGGATTTACTGGAAACACCATATATTTT. Translation: CASSSSPGFTGNTIYF.

This clone was observed a few times. The V call is TRBV3-1 (or the pseudogene TRBV3-2), the J call TRBJ1-2; no definite D call. The CDR3 runs to 13 residues. CDR1 is LGHDT and CDR2 is YNNKEL in the germline V gene (reference sequence). V dropped 1 base and J dropped 7 bases, with 10 bases sitting between them. CDR3 loop: CASSQVPGIGYTF. In nucleotides, the CDR3 is TGTGCCAGCAGCCAAGTCCCCGGAATTGGCTACACCTTC.

This sequence joins TRBV11-3 and TRBJ2-1; 10 bases are a match to TRBD1. Germline CDR1 is SGHNT and CDR2 is YENEEA. The CDR3 contains 15 residues. Trimming at V came to 5 bases and at J to 8 bases, leaving 9 bases not matched to a gene. The CDR3 reads CASSPLGQGSYEQFF. For the CDR3, the DNA is TGTGCCAGCAGCCCACTGGGACAGGGGTCGTATGAGCAGTTCTTC. Full variable domain (outside the CDR3, taken from reference TRBV11-3 and TRBJ2-1): EAGVVQSPRYKIIEKKQPVAFWCNPISGHNTLYWYLQNLGQGPELLIRYENEEAVDDSQLPKDRFSAERLKGVDSTLKIQPAELGDSAVYLCASSPLGQGSYEQFFGPGTRLTVL.

This chain links TRBV5-4 with TRBJ1-1; TRBD1 is a possible D gene (5 bases). With 3 bases removed from V and 6 bases from J, the gap between germline ends came to 15 bases. The CDR3 consists of 14 residues. Germline assignment: CDR1 SGHNT and CDR2 YYREEE (reference sequence). The DNA of the CDR3 is TGTGCCAGCAGCTGGGGGGTTGGAGGGGCTGAAGCTTTCTTT. Residues: CASSWGVGGAEAFF.

The chain recombines TRBV10-3 with TRBJ2-5, with unresolved D. The CDR3 extends over 16 amino acids. The germline V and J ends were trimmed by 0 bases and 2 bases, with 13 bases remaining between them. Per the germline V gene, CDR1 is ENHRY and CDR2 is SYGVKD. DNA of the CDR3: TGTGCCATCAGTGAGTCTAACTTTTGGGGACAAGAGACCCAGTACTTC. It encodes CAISESNFWGQETQYF.